These 5 T cell receptor beta chains share one sample of origin, sequenced in a study of control samples from healthy donors and cancer patients. The data were produced by immunoSEQ multiplex PCR, yet TCRdb's version contains in-frame clones alone and is incomplete. The table includes under 65,000 clones, approximately 90% detected once. Input material: PBMCs. All receptors derive from a man in his thirties or forties with colorectal cancer.

This chain connects TRBV3-1 (or the pseudogene TRBV3-2) to TRBJ2-2; the match to TRBD2 covers 9 bases. Germline V gene data show CDR1 as LGHDT and CDR2 as YNNKEL (reference sequence). The CDR3 spans 15 residues. V lost 10 bases, J lost 3 bases, and 9 bases stayed unmatched. The CDR3 nucleotides read TGTGCCACTAGTATAGCGGGGGACTACACCGGGGAGCTGTTTTTT. Translation: CATSIAGDYTGELFF.

The chain is built from TRBV5-8 and TRBJ2-2; D is unresolved. The CDR3 is made up of 13 amino acids. Trimming left V 0 bases short and J 4 bases short, with 4 bases between. Germline CDR1 SGHTS, CDR2 YDEGEE. In DNA form, the CDR3 reads TGTGCCAGCAGCTTGGCCTTCACCGGGGAGCTGTTTTTT. This codes for CASSLAFTGELFF.

CDR3 amino acids: CAVGQGLDQPQHF. Written as DNA, the CDR3 is TGTGCCGTCGGACAGGGTTTGGATCAGCCCCAGCATTTT. The J gene is TRBJ1-5, the V gene TRBV30; TRBD1 matches at 8 bases. Germline V gives CDR1 GTSNPN, CDR2 SVGIG (reference sequence). The CDR3 length is 13 residues. Trimming at V came to 8 bases and at J to 5 bases, leaving 8 bases not matched to a gene.

The J gene is TRBJ2-7, the V gene TRBV24-1; 9 bases agree with TRBD1. V was clipped by 11 bases and J by 1 base; unmatched bases: 8. Germline values: CDR1 KGHDR, CDR2 SFDVKD. The CDR3 sequence is 14 residues long. As DNA, the CDR3 is TGTGCCATCTCACCGGGACAGGGTTCCTACGAGCAGTACTTC. Translation gives CAISPGQGSYEQYF.

The chain couples TRBV7-9 to TRBJ1-1; 7 bases map to TRBD1. The V and J ends lost 2 bases and 0 bases, in that order; junction bases with no gene match: 12. This CDR3 is built from 18 residues. CDR1 SEHNR and CDR2 FQNEAQ come from the germline V gene (reference sequence). CDR3 bases: TGTGCCAGCAGCTTAATCACGAGGGGGCGAAGAGTGAACACTGAAGCTTTCTTT. As protein: CASSLITRGRRVNTEAFF.